This T cell receptor beta chain stems from a study of T cell repertoires in cytomegalovirus infection (dated by TCRdb to the late 2010s). About the study as a whole: Because public TCR beta signatures pointed to carriage of CMV infection together with the matching HLA type, the HLA type of each donor mattered for the analysis. Study-level results and caveats: In both this cohort and an independent cohort of some 380 donors, the cumulative frequency of public TCR beta family members distinguished carriers of CMV infection plus the relevant HLA type. The ex vivo response was dominated by HLA-C-restricted CMV-specific TCR beta clonotypes, which also provided the single most frequent clonotype in two of eight donors.

The sequencer listed for this sample is Illumina HiSeq 1500. TCRdb reworked the public reads: Q25 trimming with fastp, MiXCR clone assembly, productive beta chains retained. Each record represents a unique CDR3 protein, reported with the most common genes and DNA among its rows. Within this sample are 100,000 or so distinct CDR3 sequences, with 16% of them counted one time only. Around 8.2% of the sample belongs to the ten largest clones. Including cysteine and phenylalanine, the CDR3 has 15 amino acids. The CDR3 DNA has 45 bases and is translated from base 1. Taken from the germline V gene (reference sequence), the CDR1 and CDR2 loops are DFQATT and SNEGSKA. The junction shows trimming of 0 bases on V and 3 bases on J, plus 12 bases between the germline ends. This clonotype was seen a few times. The antigen this receptor binds is unknown. No per-base quality is available; no much larger clone lies one base away.

Specimen: PBMCs. Here the chain combines TRBV20-1 and TRBJ1-3; the D gene lacks a confident call. The TCR was taken from a human donor in good health (CMV status not recorded). Some clones in this sample may be carry-over from other donors' samples. The CDR3 loop reads CSARDPTASGNTIYF. The DNA sequence is as follows: TGCAGTGCTAGAGATCCCACGGCTAGTGGAAACACCATATATTTT.